The 7 T cell receptor beta chains below all came from one sample that was sequenced in a study of response to subunit inactivated influenza vaccine. TCRdb recomputed calls from the RT-PCR reads with MiXCR, one row per CDR3 protein. The sample lists around 530,000 distinct CDR3 sequences; 10% to 15% were seen once. Sample: PBMCs from blood, taken on the day of vaccination. The receptors come from a man aged 50 or older who received an inactivated influenza vaccine.

The chain links TRBV30 to TRBJ2-7, with TRBD2 matching 9 bases. Germline lookup yields CDR1 GTSNPN and CDR2 SVGIG (reference sequence). Trimming at V came to 2 bases and at J to 4 bases, leaving 12 bases not matched to a gene. This CDR3 has 16 amino acids. The CDR3 region is CAWSQSTSGYQYEQYF. The CDR3 DNA sequence: TGTGCCTGGAGTCAATCAACTAGCGGGTACCAGTACGAGCAGTACTTC.

This clonotype has just a few counts. The chain is built from TRBV20-1 and TRBJ2-1; 9 nucleotides agree with TRBD1. The germline V gene has CDR1 DFQATT and CDR2 SNEGSKA (reference sequence). The V segment lost 3 bases and the J segment 8 bases; nucleotides outside the gene matches: 11. The CDR3 totals 15 residues. The CDR3 DNA sequence: TGCAGTGCTAGGACAGGGGGTCCCTTTTGGGATGAGCAGTTCTTC. Translating it yields CSARTGGPFWDEQFF.

This rearrangement joins TRBV4-3 to TRBJ2-2, with 9 bases aligning to TRBD2. Germline loops: CDR1 LGHNA, CDR2 YSLEER. The trim removed 3 bases at V and 1 base at J, leaving 9 bases unmatched. The CDR3 sequence is 18 residues long. Here the CDR3 DNA reads TGCGCCAGCAGCCACGACTTGGAGCGGGGGGAGAACACCGGGGAGCTGTTTTTT. Protein sequence: CASSHDLERGENTGELFF.

Only a few counts were recorded for this clonotype. This chain uses TRBV29-1 with TRBJ2-6, with a possible D match to TRBD2 (7 bases). The CDR3 is made up of 15 amino acids. Germline lookup yields CDR1 SQVTM and CDR2 ANQGSEA. Trimming left V 3 bases short and J 0 bases short, with 9 bases between. The chain's CDR3 is CSVEGGHSGANVLTF. The CDR3 nucleotides are TGCAGCGTTGAGGGGGGGCACTCTGGGGCCAACGTCCTGACTTTC.

In its sample, this clonotype was seen a few times. The junction differs from germline at one of its ends, possibly a read error. J is TRBJ2-4 and V is TRBV20-1; D is possibly TRBD1 (5 bases). The germline V gene encodes CDR1 DFQATT and CDR2 SNEGSKA (reference sequence). The CDR3 is made up of 11 amino acids. CDR3 region: CSARAQDKGNF. The CDR3 coding sequence is TGCAGTGCTAGAGCACAGGATAAGGGGAACTTC.

This clonotype has a handful of counts. This rearrangement joins TRBV2 to TRBJ1-5; the match to TRBD1 covers 7 bases. The J segment lost 6 bases and the V segment lost 0 bases, leaving 8 bases of the junction unmatched. This CDR3 contains 16 residues. The germline CDR1 and CDR2 sequences are SNHLY and FYNNEI. The CDR3 protein is CASSEANRGMGQPQHF. The CDR3 region has the DNA TGTGCCAGCAGTGAAGCGAACAGGGGTATGGGTCAGCCCCAGCATTTT.

This clonotype has a handful of counts. This rearrangement joins TRBV6-5 to TRBJ2-1; 11 bases are shared with TRBD2. CDR3 length: 18 residues. Germline CDR1 and CDR2: MNHEY and SVGAGI. Trimming removed 0 bases from V and 1 base from J; junction bases left unmatched: 5. CDR3 nucleotides: TGTGCCAGCAGTTACTCGAGGCTAGCGGGAGGTTCCTACAATGAGCAGTTCTTC. This gives the protein CASSYSRLAGGSYNEQFF.